Listed below are T cell receptor beta chains from one sample, sequenced in a study of T cell responses to AZD1222 COVID-19 vaccine. Data came from immunoSEQ multiplex PCR; TCRdb stores just in-frame clones and leaves some out. The sample lists more than 100,000 clones, over 90% seen once, with about 5% in the top ten. Source: peripheral blood, taken on day 0 of AZD1222 vaccination. These receptor sequences come from an adult in good health. The CDR3 runs from the conserved cysteine through the conserved F or W. A D gene is named only where the DNA matches it firmly. The size of a clone is reported for some rows only, either as once, few or many, or as a class for expanded clones.

V	size	D	J	DNA	CDR3
TRBV20-1	-	-	TRBJ2-1	TGCAGTGCTACGCATCTATATGAGCAGTTCTTC	CSATHLYEQFF
TRBV9	-	TRBD2	TRBJ2-7	TGTGCCAGCAGCTCCCGGAGCGGTCTAGCGGGAGGCGAGCAGTACTTC	CASSSRSGLAGGEQYF
TRBV3-1/TRBV3-2	-	-	TRBJ1-1	TGTGCCAGCAGCCGCCGAAGAGGAACGGGGGCTTTCTTT	CASSRRRGTGAFF
TRBV9	-	-	TRBJ2-7	TGTGCCAGCAGCAACGGGGACATCGCCTACGAGCAGTACTTC	CASSNGDIAYEQYF
TRBV6-5	-	-	TRBJ2-1	TGTGCCAGCAGTCCCGAGGGTAGTGAGCAGTTCTTC	CASSPEGSEQFF
TRBV19	-	-	TRBJ1-4	TGTGCCAGTAGACCCCGGGGCCAGGAAAAACTGTTTTTT	CASRPRGQEKLFF
TRBV6-2/TRBV6-3	-	TRBD1	TRBJ2-7	TGTGCCAGCAGTTATACGGCAGGGGGATCCTACGAGCAGTACTTC	CASSYTAGGSYEQYF
TRBV7-3	-	-	TRBJ2-3	TGTGCCAGCAGCTTAAGTAATTTGGGCGGGCCCCGGTCAGATACGCAGTATTTT	CASSLSNLGGPRSDTQYF
TRBV2	-	-	TRBJ1-1	TGTGCCAGCAGTCCGCCTGTGAACACTGAAGCTTTCTTT	CASSPPVNTEAFF
TRBV4-2	once	-	TRBJ2-7	TGTGCCAGCAGCCAGCCGGGAAAAGTCTACGAGCAGTACTTC	CASSQPGKVYEQYF